The 21 T cell receptor beta chains reported below all come from one sample, sequenced in a study of T cells in Graves' hyperthyroidism and ophthalmopathy. Amplification targeted TCR beta CDR3 regions from RNA transcripts. A set of HTBI primers served as the primers for a first-round RT-PCR of the TCR CDR3. From the multiplex PCR reads, TCRdb called clonotypes with MiXCR, one entry per CDR3 protein. This table has about 380,000 distinct CDR3 sequences, 14% appearing once. Sequenced sample: blood. Source of these receptors: a woman younger than 45 with Graves' ophthalmopathy.

This clonotype has a count of ten or more. The chain is built from TRBV3-1 and TRBJ2-7, with D perhaps matching TRBD2 (6 bases). V shed 1 base and J shed 2 bases, with 12 bases lying between them. Germline values: CDR1 LGHDT, CDR2 YNNKEL (reference sequence). This CDR3 has 15 amino acids. The CDR3: CASSQVGGPAYEQYF. The CDR3 DNA reads as TGTGCCAGCAGCCAAGTGGGGGGACCAGCCTACGAGCAGTACTTC.

This clonotype was observed at least ten times. The J gene is TRBJ2-7, the V gene TRBV12-3 or TRBV12-4, with a tentative D call TRBD1 (5 bases). V lost 6 bases, J lost 7 bases, and 19 bases lay in between. This CDR3 is built from 14 residues. The CDR3 nucleotides are TGTGCCAGCAGCCTGGGGCTCCTAAAGGGTGAGCAGTACTTC. Translating gives CASSLGLLKGEQYF.

This clonotype showed up just a few times. This may come from a read error, since a much larger clone is one base off. V is TRBV20-1 and J is TRBJ2-1; the D is unclear. This CDR3 spans 12 amino acids. Germline V gives CDR1 DFQATT, CDR2 SNEGSKA (reference sequence). The CDR3 here is CSAYDGYNVQFF. The CDR3 DNA sequence: TGCAGTGCTTATGACGGTTACAATGTGCAGTTCTTC.

This clonotype was detected ten times or more. The chain recombines TRBV13 with TRBJ2-4; 7 bases align to TRBD1. CDR1 and CDR2 (germline): PRHDT, FYEKMQ (reference sequence). V shed 5 bases and J 6 bases; nucleotides not matched to a gene: 4. The CDR3 has 13 residues. The DNA of the CDR3 is TGTGCCAGCAGCCTCCGGGACAGAAACATTCAGTACTTC. Translation: CASSLRDRNIQYF.

This clonotype was recorded at least ten times. V usage is TRBV6-2 or TRBV6-3 and J usage is TRBJ2-7; 10 nucleotides line up with TRBD1. Trimming cost V 0 bases and J 5 bases; bases outside gene matches: 4. CDR1 and CDR2 from the germline V gene are MNHEY and SVGEGT. The CDR3 extends over 15 amino acids. CDR3 protein: CASSYSTGGYDEQYF. DNA for the CDR3: TGTGCCAGCAGTTACTCGACAGGGGGCTACGACGAGCAGTACTTC.

This clonotype was counted many times. The gene calls are TRBV12-3 or TRBV12-4 and TRBJ1-1, with D possibly matching TRBD1 (6 bases). CDR3 size: 14 residues. Trimming took 4 bases from V and 7 from J, leaving 16 bases between them. The CDR3 loop reads CASSSTGTSIEAFF. CDR3 nucleotides: TGTGCCAGCAGTTCTACCGGGACATCCATTGAAGCTTTCTTT.

In this sample, this clonotype turned up many times. The chain carries TRBV2 and TRBJ2-5; D may be TRBD2 (6 bases). CDR3 length: 15 amino acids. V lost 6 bases to trimming and J lost 4 bases, with 18 bases between them. CDR1 SNHLY and CDR2 FYNNEI come from the germline V gene. Here the CDR3 DNA reads TGTGCCAGCAGGCTAACCGGACGGGGGATAGAGACCCAGTACTTC. Translating it yields CASRLTGRGIETQYF.

This clonotype was seen more than once but under ten times. The chain recombines TRBV4-1 with TRBJ1-5; 9 positions agree with TRBD1. Germline V CDR1 and CDR2: MGHRA, YSYEKL. The CDR3 has 15 amino acids. The J segment lost 6 bases and the V segment lost 3 bases, leaving 6 bases of the junction unmatched. CDR3 loop: CASSQEGQGGQPQHF. The CDR3 region has the DNA TGCGCCAGCAGCCAGGAGGGACAGGGTGGTCAGCCCCAGCATTTT.

This clonotype was seen ten or more times. This chain connects TRBV20-1 to TRBJ2-4, with 11 positions matching TRBD2. This CDR3 is built from 15 residues. Trimming at V came to 6 bases and at J to 3 bases, leaving 7 bases not matched to a gene. Germline CDR1 reads DFQATT; CDR2 reads SNEGSKA (reference sequence). CDR3 residues: CSATLAGGDKNIQYF. DNA of the CDR3: TGCAGTGCGACTCTAGCGGGGGGTGACAAAAACATTCAGTACTTC.

This clonotype was detected ten times or more. The chain combines TRBV29-1 with TRBJ1-1; D uncertain. CDR1 SQVTM and CDR2 ANQGSEA come from the germline V gene. The CDR3 has 14 residues. Between the trimmed V and J ends, which lost 4 bases and 1 base, there was a span of 13 bases. This CDR3 reads CSVVGGRGNTEAFF. The CDR3 region has the DNA TGCAGCGTTGTTGGAGGTCGGGGGAACACTGAAGCTTTCTTT.

This clonotype was seen at least ten times. The V gene is TRBV6-6, the J gene TRBJ1-6; unclear D gene. Trimming left V 2 bases short and J 10 bases short, with 6 bases between. The length of the CDR3 is 12 residues. Germline loops: CDR1 MNHNY, CDR2 SVGAGI (reference sequence). For the CDR3, the DNA is TGTGCCAGCAGTTACACCGACTCACCCCTCCACTTT. This encodes CASSYTDSPLHF.

This clonotype was seen many times. CDR3 residues: CASNSWGDTGELFF. Written as DNA, the CDR3 is TGTGCCAGCAACTCATGGGGGGACACCGGGGAGCTGTTTTTT. V is TRBV7-8 and J is TRBJ2-2; D possibly corresponds to TRBD2 (6 bases). The CDR3 is 14 residues long. V lost 7 bases and J lost 3, with 12 bases in between. Germline V gene sequence: CDR1 SGHVS, CDR2 FQNEAQ.

The table lists this clonotype with many counts. The J gene is TRBJ2-7, the V gene TRBV20-1; tentative D call: TRBD2 (7 bases). The germline V and J ends were trimmed by 6 bases and 2 bases, with 17 bases remaining between them. This CDR3 is 14 amino acids long. Germline V gene sequence: CDR1 DFQATT, CDR2 SNEGSKA (reference sequence). The DNA of the CDR3 is TGCAGTGCCGCAATAGGGGGGGGCCCCTACGAGCAGTACTTC. It codes for CSAAIGGGPYEQYF.

The sample holds many counts of this clonotype. The chain combines TRBV18 with TRBJ2-2; TRBD2 aligns across 10 bases. The germline CDR1 and CDR2 sequences are KGHSH and LQKENI. Unmatched junction bases numbered 5, after V lost 3 bases and J lost 1 base. There are 17 residues in the CDR3. Written as DNA, the CDR3 is TGTGCCAGCTCACCCCGAACTAGCGGGGTGAACACCGGGGAGCTGTTTTTT. This translates into CASSPRTSGVNTGELFF.

The J gene is TRBJ2-7, the V gene TRBV6-1, with 9 bases matching TRBD1. Germline loops: CDR1 MNHNS, CDR2 SASEGT. The V gene end was trimmed by 3 bases and the J gene end by 3 bases; junction bases not matched to a gene: 18. CDR3 length: 19 residues. CDR3 DNA sequence: TGTGCCAGCAGTGACTACAGGGGGCACCTTAAACCAACTTTCTACGAGCAGTACTTC. Its translation is CASSDYRGHLKPTFYEQYF.

The rearrangement joins TRBV28 to TRBJ2-1; D is possibly TRBD1 (6 bases). The CDR3 contains 14 residues. V lost 7 bases, J lost 4 bases, and 14 bases lay in between. CDR1 and CDR2 from the germline V gene are MDHEN and SYDVKM. In DNA, the CDR3 is TGTGCCAGCACCTCCCCCGGACAGTACAATGAGCAGTTCTTC. It yields the protein CASTSPGQYNEQFF.

The V and J genes are TRBV19 and TRBJ2-5, with 13 bases fitting TRBD2. Unmatched junction bases numbered 12, after V lost 10 bases and J lost 7 bases. The CDR3 consists of 15 residues. The V gene's germline CDR1 is LNHDA and CDR2 SQIVND (reference sequence). The CDR3 region has the DNA TGTGCCACCGCCGAGACTAGCGGGGGGAGGGGGACCCAGTACTTC. Protein product: CATAETSGGRGTQYF. The full variable domain, in which reference TRBV19 and TRBJ2-5 provide the parts outside the CDR3, is DGGITQSPKYLFRKEGQNVTLSCEQNLNHDAMYWYRQDPGQGLRLIYYSQIVNDFQKGDIAEGYSVSREKKESFPLTVTSAQKNPTAFYLCATAETSGGRGTQYFGPGTRLLVL.

This clonotype was detected many times. This sequence joins TRBV28 and TRBJ1-5; the D gene is possibly TRBD1 (6 bases). CDR1 and CDR2 (germline): MDHEN, SYDVKM. The CDR3 consists of 14 residues. Trimming took off 7 bases at V and 4 bases at J, with 14 bases between the two ends. In DNA, the CDR3 is TGTGCCAGCACCGCTACAGGGAGTAATCAGCCCCAGCATTTT. Translating it yields CASTATGSNQPQHF.

This clonotype was observed many times. The chain carries TRBV30 and TRBJ1-1; D is possibly TRBD1 (5 bases). Germline CDR1 GTSNPN, CDR2 SVGIG (reference sequence). This CDR3 is built from 14 residues. With 1 base removed from V and 5 bases from J, the gap between germline ends came to 14 bases. CDR3 sequence reads: CAWSGGVGWTEAFF. In nucleotides, the CDR3 is TGTGCCTGGAGTGGAGGGGTAGGTTGGACTGAAGCTTTCTTT.

Comment on this clonotype: A clone one base away is much larger, so this may be a read error. The chain recombines TRBV7-9 with TRBJ1-1; D is uncertain. The CDR3 covers 16 residues. CDR1 SEHNR and CDR2 FQNEAQ come from the germline V gene (reference sequence). Here the CDR3 reads CTSSYPLAHPGAEAFF. The CDR3 region has the DNA TGTACCAGCAGCTACCCTCTGGCCCACCCTGGAGCTGAAGCTTTCTTT.

The sample holds many counts of this clonotype. This chain joins TRBV11-2 and TRBJ2-1; 13 bases are a match to TRBD2. The V segment lost 3 bases and the J segment 4 bases; nucleotides outside the gene matches: 6. The germline V gene has CDR1 SGHAT and CDR2 FQNNGV. The length of the CDR3 is 17 residues. The CDR3 reads CASSFTTSGGPYNEQFF. The CDR3 DNA reads as TGTGCCAGCAGCTTTACGACTAGCGGGGGGCCGTACAATGAGCAGTTCTTC.